This T cell receptor (beta chain) was observed in a study of CD8 T cells in Susac syndrome. Sequencing of TCR beta, carried out with a high-throughput approach, was applied to CD8+ and CD4+ T cells from the blood. Germline CDR1 is LGHDT and CDR2 is YNNKEL (reference sequence). The CDR3 is 16 residues long. The V and J ends lost 2 bases and 4 bases, in that order; junction bases with no gene match: 10. Random hexamers were used to reverse transcribe 0.5 to 1 ug of RNA. The CDR3 of TCR beta was amplified by immunoSEQ multiplex PCR across 54 Vbeta and 13 Jbeta. MiXCR, run by TCRdb on the immunoSEQ multiplex PCR reads, gives a single entry per CDR3 protein. The sample lists about 200,000 distinct CDR3 sequences; around 95% were seen once. This clonotype was seen a single time.

Source material: CD4+ T cells from PBMCs. The TCR sequence derives from a human donor with multiple sclerosis. The gene calls are TRBV3-1 and TRBJ1-2; the match to TRBD1 covers 7 bases. The CDR3 protein is CASSQSYGQDFYGYTF. The CDR3 region has the DNA TGTGCCAGCAGCCAATCGTACGGACAGGACTTCTATGGCTACACCTTC. Filled out from reference TRBV3-1 and TRBJ1-2, the complete variable domain reads DTAVSQTPKYLVTQMGNDKSIKCEQNLGHDTMYWYKQDSKKFLKIMFSYNNKELIINETVPNRFSPKSPDKAHLNLHINSLELGDSAVYFCASSQSYGQDFYGYTFGSGTRLTVV.